This paragraph covers one TCR beta chain sequence. Trimming took 5 bases from V and 5 from J; bases not matched to a gene: 7. Germline V gene sequence: CDR1 LNHDA, CDR2 SQIVND (reference sequence). This CDR3 contains 15 residues. This record belongs to a study of blood T cell repertoires in COVID-19. Only in-frame clones appear in the TCRdb table, and some are missing; sequencing was by immunoSEQ multiplex PCR. Found here are a few hundred thousand clones, nearly 90% of them singletons; the top ten hold 2.1%. The chain combines TRBV19 with TRBJ1-1; 11 bases map to TRBD1. Sequencing was done on a sample of peripheral blood. This TCR came from a woman aged 55 to 70 with COVID-19, enrolled during active disease. The CDR3 loop reads CASSAGTGGTTEAFF. The CDR3 nucleotides read TGTGCCAGTAGTGCCGGGACAGGGGGTACTACTGAAGCTTTCTTT.